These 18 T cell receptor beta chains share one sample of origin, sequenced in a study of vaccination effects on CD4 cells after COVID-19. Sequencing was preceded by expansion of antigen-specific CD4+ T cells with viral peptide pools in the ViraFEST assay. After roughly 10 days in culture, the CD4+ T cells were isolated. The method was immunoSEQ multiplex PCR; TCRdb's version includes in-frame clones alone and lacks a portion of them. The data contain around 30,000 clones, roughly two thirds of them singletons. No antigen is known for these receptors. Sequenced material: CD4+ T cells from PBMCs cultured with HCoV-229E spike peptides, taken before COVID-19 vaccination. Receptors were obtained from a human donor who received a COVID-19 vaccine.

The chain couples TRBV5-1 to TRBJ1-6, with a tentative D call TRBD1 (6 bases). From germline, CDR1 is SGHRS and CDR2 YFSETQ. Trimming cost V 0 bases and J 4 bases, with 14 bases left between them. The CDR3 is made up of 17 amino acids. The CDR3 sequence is CASSLVTRGGYNSPLHF. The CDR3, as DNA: TGCGCCAGCAGCTTGGTAACGAGGGGGGGTTATAATTCACCCCTCCACTTT. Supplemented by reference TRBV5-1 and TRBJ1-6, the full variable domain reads KAGVTQTPRYLIKTRGQQVTLSCSPISGHRSVSWYQQTPGQGLQFLFEYFSETQRNKGNFPGRFSGRQFSNSRSEMNVSTLELGDSALYLCASSLVTRGGYNSPLHFGNGTRLTVT.

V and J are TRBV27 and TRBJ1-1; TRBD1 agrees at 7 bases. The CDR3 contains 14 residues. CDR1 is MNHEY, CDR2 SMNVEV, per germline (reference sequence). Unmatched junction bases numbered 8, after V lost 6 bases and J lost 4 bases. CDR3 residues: CASSRNDRATEAFF. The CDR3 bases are TGTGCCAGCAGCCGGAACGACAGGGCCACTGAAGCTTTCTTT.

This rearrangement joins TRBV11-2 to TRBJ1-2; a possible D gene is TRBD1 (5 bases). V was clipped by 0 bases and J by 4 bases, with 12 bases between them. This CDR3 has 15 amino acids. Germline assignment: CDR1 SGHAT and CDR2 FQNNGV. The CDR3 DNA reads TGTGCCAGCAGCTTAGATAAGGGGATCTTCTATGGCTACACCTTC. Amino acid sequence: CASSLDKGIFYGYTF.

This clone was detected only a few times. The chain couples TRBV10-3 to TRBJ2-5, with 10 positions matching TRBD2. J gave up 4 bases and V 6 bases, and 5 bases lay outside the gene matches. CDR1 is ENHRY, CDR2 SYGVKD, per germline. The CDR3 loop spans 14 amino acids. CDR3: CAIRASGGGETQYF. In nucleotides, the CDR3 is TGTGCCATCAGGGCTAGCGGGGGAGGAGAGACCCAGTACTTC.

CDR3 protein: CATPRRGYEQYF. The DNA of the CDR3 is TGCGCCACCCCGAGGCGGGGGTACGAGCAGTACTTC. V is TRBV5-1 and J is TRBJ2-7; 7 nucleotides align to TRBD2. Germline V gene data show CDR1 as SGHRS and CDR2 as YFSETQ. With 9 bases clipped from V and 4 bases from J, the junction kept 7 bases outside the gene matches. CDR3 length: 12 amino acids. The full variable domain, with the rest looked up from reference TRBV5-1 and TRBJ2-7, is KAGVTQTPRYLIKTRGQQVTLSCSPISGHRSVSWYQQTPGQGLQFLFEYFSETQRNKGNFPGRFSGRQFSNSRSEMNVSTLELGDSALYLCATPRRGYEQYFGPGTRLTVT.

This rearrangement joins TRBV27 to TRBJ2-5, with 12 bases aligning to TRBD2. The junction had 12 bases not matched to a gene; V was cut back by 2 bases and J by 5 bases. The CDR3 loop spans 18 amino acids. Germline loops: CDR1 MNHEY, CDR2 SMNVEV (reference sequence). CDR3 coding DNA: TGTGCCAGCAGTTTAGAAGTGTCTAGCGGGGGGGCCCCGGAGACCCAGTACTTC. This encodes CASSLEVSSGGAPETQYF.

CDR3 region: CASRSTGMSNYGYTF. Written as DNA, the CDR3 is TGCGCCAGCAGGTCTACAGGGATGTCCAACTATGGCTACACCTTC. The V and J genes are TRBV5-1 and TRBJ1-2, with a tentative D call TRBD1 (6 bases). Trimming cost V 5 bases and J 2 bases, with 16 bases left between them. Germline CDR1 is SGHRS and CDR2 is YFSETQ. The CDR3 totals 15 residues.

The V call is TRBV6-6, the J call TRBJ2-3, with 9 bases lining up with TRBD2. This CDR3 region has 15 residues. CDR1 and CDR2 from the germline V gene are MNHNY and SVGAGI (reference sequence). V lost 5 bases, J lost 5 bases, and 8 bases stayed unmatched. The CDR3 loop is CASSLGRGGGDTQYF. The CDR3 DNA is TGTGCCAGCAGTCTTGGGCGGGGGGGCGGAGATACGCAGTATTTT.

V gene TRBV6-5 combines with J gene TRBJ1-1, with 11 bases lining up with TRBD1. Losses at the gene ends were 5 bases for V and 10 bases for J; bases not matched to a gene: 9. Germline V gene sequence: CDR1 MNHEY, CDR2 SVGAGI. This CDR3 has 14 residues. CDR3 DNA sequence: TGTGCCAGCAGTAACGGACAGGGGGCAAGAGGAGCTTTCTTT. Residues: CASSNGQGARGAFF.

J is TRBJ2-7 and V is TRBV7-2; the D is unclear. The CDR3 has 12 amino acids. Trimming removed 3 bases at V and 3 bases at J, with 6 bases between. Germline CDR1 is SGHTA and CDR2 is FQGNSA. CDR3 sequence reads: CASSFSRYEQYF. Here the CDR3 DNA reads TGTGCCAGCAGCTTTTCCCGCTACGAGCAGTACTTC.

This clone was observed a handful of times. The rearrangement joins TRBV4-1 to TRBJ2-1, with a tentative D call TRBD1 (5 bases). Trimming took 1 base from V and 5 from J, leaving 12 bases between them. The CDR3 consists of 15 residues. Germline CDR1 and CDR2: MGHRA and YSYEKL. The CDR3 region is CASSQVLQGNNEQFF. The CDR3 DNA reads TGCGCCAGCAGCCAAGTGCTGCAGGGTAACAATGAGCAGTTCTTC.

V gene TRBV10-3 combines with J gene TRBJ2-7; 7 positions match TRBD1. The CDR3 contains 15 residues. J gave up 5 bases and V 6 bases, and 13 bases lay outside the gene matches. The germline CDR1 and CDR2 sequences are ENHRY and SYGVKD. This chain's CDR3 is CAIRSRAGGLDEQYF. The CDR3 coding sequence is TGTGCCATCAGGAGCAGGGCAGGGGGTTTGGACGAGCAGTACTTC.

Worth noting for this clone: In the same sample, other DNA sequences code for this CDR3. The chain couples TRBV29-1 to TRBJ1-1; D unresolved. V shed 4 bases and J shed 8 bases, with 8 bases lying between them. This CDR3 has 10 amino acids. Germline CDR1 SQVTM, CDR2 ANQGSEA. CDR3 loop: CSVVTVEAFF. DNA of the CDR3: TGCAGCGTTGTTACGGTCGAAGCTTTCTTT.

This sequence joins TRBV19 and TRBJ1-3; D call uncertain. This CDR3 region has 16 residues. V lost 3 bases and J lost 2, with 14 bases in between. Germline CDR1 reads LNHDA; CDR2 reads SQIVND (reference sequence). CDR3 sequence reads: CASSIGPPRAGNTIYF. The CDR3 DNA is TGTGCCAGTAGTATCGGACCTCCCCGGGCTGGAAACACCATATATTTT.

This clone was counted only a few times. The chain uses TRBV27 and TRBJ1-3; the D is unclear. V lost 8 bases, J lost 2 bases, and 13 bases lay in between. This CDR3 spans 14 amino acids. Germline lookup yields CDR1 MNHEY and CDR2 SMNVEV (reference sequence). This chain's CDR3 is CASGADRTGNTIYF. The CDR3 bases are TGTGCCAGCGGTGCGGACCGTACTGGAAACACCATATATTTT.

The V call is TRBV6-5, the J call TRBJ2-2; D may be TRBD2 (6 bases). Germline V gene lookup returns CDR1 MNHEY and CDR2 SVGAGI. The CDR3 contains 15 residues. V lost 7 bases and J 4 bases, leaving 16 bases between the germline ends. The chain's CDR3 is CASIPSASGTGELFF. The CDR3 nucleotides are TGTGCCAGCATTCCTAGCGCCTCGGGCACCGGGGAGCTGTTTTTT.

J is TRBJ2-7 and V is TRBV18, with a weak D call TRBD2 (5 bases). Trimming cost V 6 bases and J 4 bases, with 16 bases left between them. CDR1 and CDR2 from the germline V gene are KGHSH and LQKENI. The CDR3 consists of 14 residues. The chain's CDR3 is CASSPGLLLYEQYF. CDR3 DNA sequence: TGTGCCAGCTCGCCCGGACTCCTCCTTTACGAGCAGTACTTC.

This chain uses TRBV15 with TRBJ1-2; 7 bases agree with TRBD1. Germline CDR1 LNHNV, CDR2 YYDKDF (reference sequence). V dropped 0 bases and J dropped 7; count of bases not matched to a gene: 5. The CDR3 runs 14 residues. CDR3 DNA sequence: TGTGCCACCAGCAGAGAGGGAGGGGGCGCTGGCTACACCTTC. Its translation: CATSREGGGAGYTF.